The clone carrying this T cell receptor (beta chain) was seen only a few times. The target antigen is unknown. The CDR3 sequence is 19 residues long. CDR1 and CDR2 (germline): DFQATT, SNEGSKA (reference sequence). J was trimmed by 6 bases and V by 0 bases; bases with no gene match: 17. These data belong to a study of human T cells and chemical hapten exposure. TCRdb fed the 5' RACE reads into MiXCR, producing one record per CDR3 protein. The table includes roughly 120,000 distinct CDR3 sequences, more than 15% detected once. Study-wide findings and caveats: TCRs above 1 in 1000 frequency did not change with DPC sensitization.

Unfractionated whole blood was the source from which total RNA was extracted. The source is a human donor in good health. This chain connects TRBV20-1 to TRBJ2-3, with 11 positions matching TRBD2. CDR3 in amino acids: CSARDRASGRPGWGDTQYF. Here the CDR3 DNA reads TGCAGTGCTAGAGATAGGGCTAGCGGGAGGCCCGGATGGGGGGATACGCAGTATTTT.